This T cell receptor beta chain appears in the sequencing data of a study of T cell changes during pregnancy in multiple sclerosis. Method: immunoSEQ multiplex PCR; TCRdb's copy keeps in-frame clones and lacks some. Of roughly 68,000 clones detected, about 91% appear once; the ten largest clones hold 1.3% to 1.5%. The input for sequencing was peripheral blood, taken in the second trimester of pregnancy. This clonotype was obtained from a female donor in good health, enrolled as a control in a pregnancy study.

The CDR3 here is CASSPQGTPKNIQYF. CDR3 sequence (DNA): TGTGCCAGCAGCCCCCAGGGGACCCCCAAAAACATTCAGTACTTC. The chain combines TRBV9 with TRBJ2-4, with a weak D call TRBD1 (6 bases). Trimming pared 4 bases from V and 2 bases from J, leaving 13 bases between. The CDR3 sequence is 15 residues long. In germline, CDR1 is SGDLS, CDR2 YYNGEE.